The following is a TCR beta chain sequence with its context. Its target is not known. This record comes from a study of shared clonotypes between healthy human individuals. Study-level points and caveats: Sequencing depth was predicted to influence how clonotypes are shared among donors.

The donor population consisted of healthy HIV-negative adults with no recent acute infections or vaccinations. CDR1 and CDR2 from the germline V gene are GTSNPN and SVGIG (reference sequence). The V and J ends lost 1 base and 4 bases respectively, with 11 bases between them. CDR3 length: 15 amino acids. The assay was carried out at the deep level. Ten immunoSEQ deep assay plates served to sequence unsorted PBMC DNA. Sequencing was performed with immunoSEQ multiplex PCR; in TCRdb, only in-frame clones are kept and a portion is missing. The sample shows about 480,000 clones, roughly 78% of them seen only once.

The sequencing input was PBMCs. The V call is TRBV30, the J call TRBJ2-6, with TRBD1 as a possible D gene (6 bases). This TCR came from a woman aged 40 to 50 in good health. Some clones in this sample may be carry-over from other donors' samples. For the CDR3, the DNA is TGTGCCTGGAGTGGAGGGGGAGCAGGGGCCAACGTCCTGACTTTC. It encodes CAWSGGGAGANVLTF.